This T cell receptor (beta chain) was sequenced in a study of blood T cell repertoires in COVID-19. Whole-study context: PBMCs, B-cell-depleted T cells, or T cells provided the cDNA or gDNA that made up the material.

Authors' processing steps: Amplifying reference gene primers gave estimates of nucleated cell counts. The table came from immunoSEQ multiplex PCR; TCRdb's copy has only in-frame clones and leaves some out. The V and J calls and clone size are taken from that table; D and trimming were inferred from the DNA. The sample lists 80,000 to 85,000 clones, about four fifths occurring once. The CDR3 is 14 amino acids. The ends lost 5 bases at V and 2 bases at J; junction bases unmatched: 4. Germline V gene sequence: CDR1 SEHNR, CDR2 FQNEAQ (reference sequence). This sequence was found in a human donor in a cohort sampled during active COVID-19. The V call is TRBV7-9, the J call TRBJ1-2, with TRBD1 matching over 8 bases. Sequenced input: peripheral blood. CDR3 in DNA: TGTGCCAGCAGCCCAGGACAGGGAAACTATGGCTACACCTTC. Translated: CASSPGQGNYGYTF.